These 31 T cell receptor beta chains originate from one sample sequenced in a study of blood T cell repertoires in COVID-19 (dated by TCRdb to the early 2020s). Receptors were amplified or captured by the immunoSEQ multiplex PCR assay. Not all clones reach the TCRdb copy of this immuneACCESS table, which keeps in-frame sequences only. Checked studies attribute under half of the gap to unresolved V genes and leave the rest unexplained. The sample table records over 90,000 clones; just under 95% of these occur just once. 1.5% to 2.5% of the sample lies in the top ten. The sample taken for sequencing was peripheral blood. Receptors were obtained from a woman in her 50s with COVID-19, enrolled during active disease.

V usage is TRBV7-2 and J usage is TRBJ2-5; a weak D match, TRBD2 (6 bases). V dropped 5 bases and J dropped 1 base, with 8 bases sitting between them. CDR3 length: 13 residues. CDR1 and CDR2 (germline): SGHTA, FQGNSA. The CDR3: CASSPGVQETQYF. CDR3 in DNA: TGTGCCAGCAGCCCGGGGGTCCAAGAGACCCAGTACTTC.

This chain joins TRBV11-3 and TRBJ2-1; 7 nucleotides line up with TRBD2. Germline V gene data show CDR1 as SGHNT and CDR2 as YENEEA. Unmatched junction bases numbered 9, after V lost 5 bases and J lost 2 bases. The CDR3 sequence is 16 residues long. DNA for the CDR3: TGTGCCAGCAGCCCGGGGGAGGGGCTAACCTACAATGAGCAGTTCTTC. It encodes CASSPGEGLTYNEQFF. Variable domain in full (rest from reference TRBV11-3 and TRBJ2-1): EAGVVQSPRYKIIEKKQPVAFWCNPISGHNTLYWYLQNLGQGPELLIRYENEEAVDDSQLPKDRFSAERLKGVDSTLKIQPAELGDSAVYLCASSPGEGLTYNEQFFGPGTRLTVL.

The chain recombines TRBV5-1 with TRBJ1-2, with a possible D match to TRBD1 (6 bases). This CDR3 has 13 amino acids. Trimming took 1 base from V and 7 from J, leaving 11 bases between them. CDR1 and CDR2 from the germline V gene are SGHRS and YFSETQ. In DNA form, the CDR3 reads TGCGCCAGCAGCTTGCGGGGGGCCAGTGGCTACACCTTC. It translates to CASSLRGASGYTF.

This chain joins TRBV2 and TRBJ2-5; 8 bases are a match to TRBD2. Germline lookup yields CDR1 SNHLY and CDR2 FYNNEI. CDR3 size: 13 residues. Trimming removed 5 bases from V and 2 bases from J; junction bases left unmatched: 1. CDR3 coding DNA: TGTGCCAGCAGTCCTAGCGGGCAAGAGACCCAGTACTTC. Residues: CASSPSGQETQYF.

This chain's CDR3 is CASSFDNQDTEAFF. CDR3 sequence (DNA): TGTGCCAGCAGCTTTGACAATCAAGACACTGAAGCTTTCTTT. The V call is TRBV5-4, the J call TRBJ1-1; D uncertain. The V gene's germline CDR1 is SGHNT and CDR2 YYREEE (reference sequence). Trimming cost V 2 bases and J 3 bases, with 11 bases left between them. The CDR3 runs to 14 residues. The whole variable domain, filled in from reference TRBV5-4 and TRBJ1-1, reads ETGVTQSPTHLIKTRGQQVTLRCSSQSGHNTVSWYQQALGQGPQFIFQYYREEENGRGNFPPRFSGLQFPNYSSELNVNALELDDSALYLCASSFDNQDTEAFFGQGTRLTVV.

This clone was observed a few times. J is TRBJ1-2 and V is TRBV27; 7 bases align to TRBD1. The V gene's germline CDR1 is MNHEY and CDR2 SMNVEV (reference sequence). This CDR3 region has 14 residues. V dropped 6 bases and J dropped 6; count of bases not matched to a gene: 10. The DNA of the CDR3 is TGTGCCAGCAGCCCTAAACAGGGGCTGCATGGCTACACCTTC. Amino acid sequence: CASSPKQGLHGYTF.

The chain uses TRBV6-1 and TRBJ1-1, with 7 bases matching TRBD1. The CDR3 totals 18 residues. Germline lookup yields CDR1 MNHNS and CDR2 SASEGT. Unmatched junction bases numbered 13, after V lost 2 bases and J lost 1 base. CDR3 DNA: TGTGCCAGCAGTGAATTAGGGGTAAAGGGACAGCCGAACACTGAAGCTTTCTTT. It is translated as CASSELGVKGQPNTEAFF.

The chain combines TRBV12-3 or TRBV12-4 with TRBJ2-7, with a weak D call TRBD2 (6 bases). This CDR3 is built from 12 residues. The V end was cut by 8 bases, the J end by 3 bases, with 11 bases between. CDR3 sequence reads: CASSGESYEQYV. The CDR3 DNA follows: TGTGCCAGCTCGGGGGAGAGCTACGAGCAGTACGTC.

V is TRBV3-1 (or the pseudogene TRBV3-2) and J is TRBJ1-1; TRBD1 might be the D (6 bases). Germline CDR1 reads LGHDT; CDR2 reads YNNKEL (reference sequence). This CDR3 comprises 14 residues. Trimming left V 4 bases short and J 1 base short, with 10 bases between. This CDR3 reads CASSLGQTNTEAFF. The CDR3 DNA reads TGTGCCAGCAGCCTAGGACAGACGAACACTGAAGCTTTCTTT.

The CDR3 DNA reads TGTGCCAGCAGTGAAGAAAAGTGGGCCAGCACCTTC. Its protein is CASSEEKWASTF. The chain joins TRBV2 to TRBJ1-2; no firm D call. This CDR3 comprises 12 residues. Germline-derived CDR1 and CDR2 are SNHLY and FYNNEI. Trimming stripped 1 base from V and 13 bases from J, with 13 bases between.

The chain links TRBV4-2 to TRBJ2-1; TRBD2 agrees at 7 bases. Looked up from germline, CDR1 is LGHNA and CDR2 is YNFKEQ. V was pared by 1 base and J by 5 bases, with 8 bases of the junction left unmatched. The CDR3 covers 16 residues. CDR3 nucleotide sequence: TGTGCCAGCAGCCAAGTATCAGGACTAGGTGACAATGAGCAGTTCTTC. Protein sequence: CASSQVSGLGDNEQFF.

The chain uses TRBV30 and TRBJ1-2, with D hard to call. Trimming removed 1 base at V and 0 bases at J, with 6 bases between. This CDR3 is 13 amino acids long. Per the germline V gene, CDR1 is GTSNPN and CDR2 is SVGIG (reference sequence). CDR3 loop: CAWSGTSNYGYTF. In nucleotides, the CDR3 is TGTGCCTGGAGTGGTACTTCTAACTATGGCTACACCTTC.

The genes are TRBV27 and TRBJ2-5; 7 bases fit TRBD2. The CDR3 is 15 residues long. Germline-derived CDR1 and CDR2 are MNHEY and SMNVEV (reference sequence). J was trimmed by 5 bases and V by 3 bases; bases with no gene match: 9. CDR3 residues: CASSFGGGGRETQYF. The DNA for the CDR3 is TGTGCCAGCAGTTTTGGCGGGGGTGGGCGGGAGACCCAGTACTTC.

The chain is built from TRBV28 and TRBJ1-2, with a possible D match to TRBD1 (5 bases). V dropped 6 bases and J dropped 3 bases, with 17 bases sitting between them. Germline-derived CDR1 and CDR2 are MDHEN and SYDVKM. The length of the CDR3 is 15 residues. The CDR3 nucleotides are TGTGCCAGCAGCCCCCCGACAGTTGGTGACTATGGCTACACCTTC. This sequence encodes CASSPPTVGDYGYTF.

In its sample, this clone was seen once. The V and J genes are TRBV12-5 and TRBJ2-3; 10 positions match TRBD2. Germline CDR1 LGHNT, CDR2 FRNRAP. The CDR3 covers 12 residues. Trimming cost V 8 bases and J 12 bases; bases outside gene matches: 8. The CDR3 sequence: CASSSGGAYQYF. The CDR3 DNA sequence: TGTGCTAGTTCTAGCGGGGGCGCCTATCAGTATTTT.

This chain connects TRBV2 to TRBJ1-4; 7 bases map to TRBD1. Trimming cost V 4 bases and J 3 bases; bases outside gene matches: 2. The CDR3 is 14 amino acids. Germline V CDR1 and CDR2: SNHLY, FYNNEI. CDR3 sequence reads: CASSGQGPNEKLFF. The CDR3 coding sequence is TGTGCCAGCAGTGGACAGGGCCCTAATGAAAAACTGTTTTTT.

V and J are TRBV27 and TRBJ1-1, with TRBD1 identical over 7 bases. Germline CDR1 MNHEY, CDR2 SMNVEV (reference sequence). The CDR3 is 16 residues long. V dropped 5 bases and J dropped 4; count of bases not matched to a gene: 13. CDR3 in amino acids: CASSTLTGTGGTEAFF. DNA of the CDR3: TGTGCCAGCAGTACTTTGACAGGGACTGGTGGCACTGAAGCTTTCTTT.

The chain is built from TRBV2 and TRBJ1-5; TRBD1 is a possible D gene (5 bases). The germline V gene has CDR1 SNHLY and CDR2 FYNNEI. Trimming cost V 7 bases and J 6 bases, with 19 bases left between them. There are 15 residues in the CDR3. CDR3 sequence: CASTQDQGSGQPQHF. The CDR3 region has the DNA TGTGCCAGCACTCAGGACCAGGGCTCGGGTCAGCCCCAGCATTTT.

The gene calls are TRBV3-1 (or the pseudogene TRBV3-2) and TRBJ2-1; TRBD2 aligns across 9 bases. The germline V gene encodes CDR1 LGHDT and CDR2 YNNKEL (reference sequence). The CDR3 extends over 16 amino acids. The ends lost 6 bases at V and 7 bases at J; junction bases unmatched: 13. Here the CDR3 DNA reads TGTGCCAGCAGTTCCGAGGGACTAGCAGTAGGGAATGAGCAGTTCTTC. Its protein product is CASSSEGLAVGNEQFF.

This clone was seen only once. This chain links TRBV10-3 with TRBJ2-3; the D is unclear. Germline V lookup: CDR1 ENHRY, CDR2 SYGVKD. The CDR3 extends over 14 amino acids. The ends were cut back, 4 bases at V and 0 bases at J, with 8 bases in the middle. In nucleotides, the CDR3 is TGTGCCATCAGTGTAGGCAGGAGCACAGATACGCAGTATTTT. Residues: CAISVGRSTDTQYF.

The rearrangement uses TRBV5-1 and TRBJ1-6, with D possibly being TRBD1 (5 bases). This CDR3 is 15 amino acids long. Germline-derived CDR1 and CDR2 are SGHRS and YFSETQ. Deletions cut 9 bases from V and 7 bases from J, with 20 bases between. CDR3 loop: CATSPQTAPNSPLHF. The DNA for the CDR3 is TGCGCCACCTCTCCCCAGACAGCGCCGAATTCACCCCTCCACTTT.

The CDR3 reads CASSLAGGSTEAFF. CDR3 sequence (DNA): TGTGCCAGCAGCTTAGCAGGGGGTAGCACTGAAGCTTTCTTT. The chain couples TRBV28 to TRBJ1-1; 7 bases align to TRBD1. Germline CDR1 is MDHEN and CDR2 is SYDVKM. The CDR3 consists of 14 residues. Trimming took 6 bases from V and 4 from J; bases not matched to a gene: 8.

This chain connects TRBV12-2 to TRBJ1-4. TRBV12-2 is an annotated pseudogene. The CDR3 extends over 13 amino acids. Written as DNA, the CDR3 is TGTGCAAGTCGCGCGAACACTAATGAAAAACTGTTTTTT. Protein product: CASRANTNEKLFF.

The CDR3 is CASSFPIWGSGGPRNIFDTGELFF. The CDR3, as DNA: TGCGCCAGCAGCTTCCCGATATGGGGTAGCGGGGGGCCTCGGAATATATTTGACACCGGGGAGCTGTTTTTT. The rearrangement uses TRBV5-1 and TRBJ2-2; 10 positions agree with TRBD2. Trimming removed 2 bases from V and 3 bases from J; junction bases left unmatched: 28. Germline lookup yields CDR1 SGHRS and CDR2 YFSETQ. There are 24 residues in the CDR3.

CDR3 sequence: CASSQGVDRGMPYEQYF. CDR3 DNA: TGTGCCAGCAGCCAAGGGGTCGACAGGGGCATGCCCTACGAGCAGTACTTC. V usage is TRBV14 and J usage is TRBJ2-7; 8 bases fit TRBD1. The CDR3 is 17 residues long. Germline V lookup: CDR1 SGHDN, CDR2 FVKESK. Losses at the gene ends were 1 base for V and 2 bases for J; bases not matched to a gene: 10.

J is TRBJ1-2 and V is TRBV2, with 9 positions matching TRBD1. This CDR3 contains 16 residues. V lost 4 bases, J lost 8 bases, and 14 bases stayed unmatched. Germline assignment: CDR1 SNHLY and CDR2 FYNNEI. As DNA, the CDR3 is TGTGCCAGCAGTGTCAGGTCTAGGGACAGGGTCAAGGGCTACACCTTC. Encoded protein: CASSVRSRDRVKGYTF.

The rearrangement links TRBV5-6 to TRBJ1-5, with TRBD1 identical over 8 bases. The CDR3 totals 15 residues. V gave up 2 bases and J gave up 4 bases; unmatched junction bases: 5. Germline lookup yields CDR1 SGHDT and CDR2 YYEEEE. The CDR3 is CASSFGTGLNQPQHF. The CDR3 DNA reads TGTGCCAGCAGCTTCGGGACAGGCTTAAATCAGCCCCAGCATTTT.

The chain links TRBV27 to TRBJ1-1, with TRBD1 as a possible D gene (6 bases). Germline-derived CDR1 and CDR2 are MNHEY and SMNVEV (reference sequence). This CDR3 spans 14 amino acids. Between the trimmed V and J ends, which lost 7 bases and 3 bases, there was a span of 15 bases. This chain's CDR3 is CASTIWGGHTEAFF. The CDR3 DNA sequence: TGTGCCAGCACCATATGGGGGGGCCACACTGAAGCTTTCTTT.

This chain uses TRBV2 with TRBJ2-5, with D possibly matching TRBD1 (6 bases). The CDR3 totals 15 residues. Germline values: CDR1 SNHLY, CDR2 FYNNEI. Trimming removed 5 bases at V and 2 bases at J, with 15 bases between. The CDR3 DNA is TGTGCCAGCAGTACCAACGACAGGTTGCAAGAGACCCAGTACTTC. It codes for CASSTNDRLQETQYF.

The chain recombines TRBV11-3 with TRBJ1-2; D is possibly TRBD1 (5 bases). Looked up from germline, CDR1 is SGHNT and CDR2 is YENEEA. The germline V and J ends were trimmed by 5 bases and 8 bases, with 9 bases remaining between them. This CDR3 comprises 11 residues. The CDR3 is CASSRDSGYTF. In nucleotides, the CDR3 is TGTGCCAGCAGCCGGGACTCCGGCTACACCTTC.

The chain joins TRBV15 to TRBJ1-2, with 11 positions matching TRBD1. The CDR3 totals 20 residues. CDR1 is LNHNV and CDR2 is YYDKDF in the germline V gene (reference sequence). V was pared by 0 bases and J by 7 bases, with 19 bases of the junction left unmatched. This chain's CDR3 is CATSRDPLSGTGGSQPGYTF. DNA for the CDR3: TGTGCCACCAGCAGAGATCCGCTATCAGGGACAGGGGGTTCGCAGCCTGGCTACACCTTC.